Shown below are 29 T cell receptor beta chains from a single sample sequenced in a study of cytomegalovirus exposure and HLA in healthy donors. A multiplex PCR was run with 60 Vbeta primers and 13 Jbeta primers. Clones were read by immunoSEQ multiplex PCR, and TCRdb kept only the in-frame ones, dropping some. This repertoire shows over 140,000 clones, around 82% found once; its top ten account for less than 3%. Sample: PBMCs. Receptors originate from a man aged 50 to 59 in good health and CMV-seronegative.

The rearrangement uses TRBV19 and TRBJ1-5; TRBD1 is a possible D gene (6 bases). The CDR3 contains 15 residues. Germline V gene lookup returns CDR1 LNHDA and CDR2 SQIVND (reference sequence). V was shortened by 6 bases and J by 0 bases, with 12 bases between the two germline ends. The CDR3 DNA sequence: TGTGCCAGTAGCCTGAACAGGGATAGCAATCAGCCCCAGCATTTT. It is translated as CASSLNRDSNQPQHF. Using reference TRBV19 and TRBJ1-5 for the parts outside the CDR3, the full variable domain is DGGITQSPKYLFRKEGQNVTLSCEQNLNHDAMYWYRQDPGQGLRLIYYSQIVNDFQKGDIAEGYSVSREKKESFPLTVTSAQKNPTAFYLCASSLNRDSNQPQHFGDGTRLSIL.

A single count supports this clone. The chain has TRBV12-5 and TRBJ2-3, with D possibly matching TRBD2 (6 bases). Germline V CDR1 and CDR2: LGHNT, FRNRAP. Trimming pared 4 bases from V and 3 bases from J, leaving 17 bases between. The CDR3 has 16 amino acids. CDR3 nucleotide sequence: TGTGCTAGTGGTTCCGGGAGAGGCGGCTATACAGATACGCAGTATTTT. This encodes CASGSGRGGYTDTQYF.

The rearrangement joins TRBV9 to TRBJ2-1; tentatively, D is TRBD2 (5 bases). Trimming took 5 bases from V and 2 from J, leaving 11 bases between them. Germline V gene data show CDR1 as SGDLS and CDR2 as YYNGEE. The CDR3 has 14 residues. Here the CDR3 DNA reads TGTGCCAGCAGACGGACTGATGCCTACAATGAGCAGTTCTTC. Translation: CASRRTDAYNEQFF.

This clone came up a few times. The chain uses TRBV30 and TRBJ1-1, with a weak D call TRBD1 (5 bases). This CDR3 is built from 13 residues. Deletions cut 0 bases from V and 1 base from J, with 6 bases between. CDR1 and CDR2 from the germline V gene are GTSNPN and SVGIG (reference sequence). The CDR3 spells CAWSVDTNTEAFF. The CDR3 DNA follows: TGTGCCTGGAGTGTGGACACGAACACTGAAGCTTTCTTT.

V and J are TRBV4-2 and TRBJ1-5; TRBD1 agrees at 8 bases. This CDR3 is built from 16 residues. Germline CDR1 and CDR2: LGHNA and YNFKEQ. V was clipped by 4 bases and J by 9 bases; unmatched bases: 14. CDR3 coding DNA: TGTGCCAGCAGCCCCCGATCGACAGGGGACTATCCGCCCCAGCATTTT. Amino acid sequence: CASSPRSTGDYPPQHF.

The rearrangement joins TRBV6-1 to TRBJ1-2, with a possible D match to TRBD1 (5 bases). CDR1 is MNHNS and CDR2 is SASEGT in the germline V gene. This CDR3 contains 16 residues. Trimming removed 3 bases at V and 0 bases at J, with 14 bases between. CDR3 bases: TGTGCCAGCAGTGAGACGGCCAGGGAACCTAACTATGGCTACACCTTC. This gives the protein CASSETAREPNYGYTF.

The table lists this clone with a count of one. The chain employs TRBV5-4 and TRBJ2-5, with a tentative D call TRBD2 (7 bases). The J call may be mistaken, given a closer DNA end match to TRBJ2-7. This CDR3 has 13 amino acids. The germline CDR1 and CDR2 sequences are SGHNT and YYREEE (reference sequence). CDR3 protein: CASSRGAHYEQYF. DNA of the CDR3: TGTGCCAGCAGCCGGGGGGCCCACTACGAGCAGTACTTC.

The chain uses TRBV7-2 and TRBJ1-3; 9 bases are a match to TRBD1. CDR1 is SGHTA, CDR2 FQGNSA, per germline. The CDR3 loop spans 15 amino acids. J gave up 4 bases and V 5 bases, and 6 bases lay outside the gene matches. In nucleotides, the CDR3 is TGTGCCAGCAGCGTAGGGACAGGGAAAGGAAACACCATATATTTT. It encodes CASSVGTGKGNTIYF.

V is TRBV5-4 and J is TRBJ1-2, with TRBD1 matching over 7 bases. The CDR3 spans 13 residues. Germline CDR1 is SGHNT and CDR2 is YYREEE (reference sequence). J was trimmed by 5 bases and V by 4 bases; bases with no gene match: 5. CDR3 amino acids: CASSLQGRYGYTF. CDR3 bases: TGTGCCAGCAGCCTACAGGGGAGGTATGGCTACACCTTC.

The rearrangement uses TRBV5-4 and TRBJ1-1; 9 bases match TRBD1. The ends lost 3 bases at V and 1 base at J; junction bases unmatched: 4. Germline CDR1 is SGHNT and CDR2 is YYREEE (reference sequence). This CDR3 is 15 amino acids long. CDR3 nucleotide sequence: TGTGCCAGCAGCTCCGGACAGGGGACGAACACTGAAGCTTTCTTT. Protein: CASSSGQGTNTEAFF.

CDR3 sequence reads: CASSSGLQGYGYTF. In DNA, the CDR3 is TGTGCCAGCAGCTCTGGACTACAGGGGTATGGCTACACCTTC. The chain employs TRBV7-9 and TRBJ1-2, with 7 bases that match TRBD1. The germline CDR1 and CDR2 sequences are SEHNR and FQNEAQ (reference sequence). V trimming: 4 bases; J trimming: 5 bases; junction bases outside the gene matches: 7. CDR3 length: 14 amino acids. Full variable domain (outside the CDR3, taken from reference TRBV7-9 and TRBJ1-2): DTGVSQNPRHKITKRGQNVTFRCDPISEHNRLYWYRQTLGQGPEFLTYFQNEAQLEKSRLLSDRFSAERPKGSFSTLEIQRTEQGDSAMYLCASSSGLQGYGYTFGSGTRLTVV.

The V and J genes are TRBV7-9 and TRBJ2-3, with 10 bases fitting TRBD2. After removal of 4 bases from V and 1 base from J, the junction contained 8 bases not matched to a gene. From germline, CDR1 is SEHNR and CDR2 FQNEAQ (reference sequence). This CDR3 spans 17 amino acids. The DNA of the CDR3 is TGTGCCAGCAGCTCAGCCTCTAGCGGGAGACGCACAGATACGCAGTATTTT. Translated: CASSSASSGRRTDTQYF.

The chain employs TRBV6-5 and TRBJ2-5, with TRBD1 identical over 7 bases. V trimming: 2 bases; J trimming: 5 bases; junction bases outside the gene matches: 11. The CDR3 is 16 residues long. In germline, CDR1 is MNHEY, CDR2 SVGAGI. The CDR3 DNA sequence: TGTGCCAGCAGTTACAGGGGGCGCGGTTTCCTGGAGACCCAGTACTTC. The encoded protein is CASSYRGRGFLETQYF.

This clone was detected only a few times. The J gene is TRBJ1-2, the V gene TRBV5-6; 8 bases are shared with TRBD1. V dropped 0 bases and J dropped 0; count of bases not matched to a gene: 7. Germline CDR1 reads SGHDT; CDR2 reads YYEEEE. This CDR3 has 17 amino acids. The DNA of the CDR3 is TGTGCCAGCAGCTTGGTCTGGACAGGGAGAACTAACTATGGCTACACCTTC. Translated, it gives CASSLVWTGRTNYGYTF.

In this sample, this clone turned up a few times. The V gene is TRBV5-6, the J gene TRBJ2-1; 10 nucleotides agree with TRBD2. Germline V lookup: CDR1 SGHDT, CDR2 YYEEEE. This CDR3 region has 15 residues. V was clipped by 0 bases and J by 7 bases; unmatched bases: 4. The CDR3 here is CASSLVLAGVNEQFF. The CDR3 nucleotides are TGTGCCAGCAGCTTGGTCCTAGCGGGAGTAAATGAGCAGTTCTTC.

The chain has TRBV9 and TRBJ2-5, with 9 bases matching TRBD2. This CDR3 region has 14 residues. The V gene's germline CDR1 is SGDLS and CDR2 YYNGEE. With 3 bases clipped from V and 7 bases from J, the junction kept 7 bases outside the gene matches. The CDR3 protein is CASSGSGRRPTQYF. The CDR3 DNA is TGTGCCAGCAGCGGGAGCGGGAGGAGGCCGACCCAGTACTTC.

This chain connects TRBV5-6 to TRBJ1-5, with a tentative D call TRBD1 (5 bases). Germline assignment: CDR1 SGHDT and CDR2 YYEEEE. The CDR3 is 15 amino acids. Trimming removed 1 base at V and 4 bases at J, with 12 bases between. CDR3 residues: CASSLSGADNQPQHF. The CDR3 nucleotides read TGTGCCAGCAGCTTGAGCGGGGCGGATAATCAGCCCCAGCATTTT.

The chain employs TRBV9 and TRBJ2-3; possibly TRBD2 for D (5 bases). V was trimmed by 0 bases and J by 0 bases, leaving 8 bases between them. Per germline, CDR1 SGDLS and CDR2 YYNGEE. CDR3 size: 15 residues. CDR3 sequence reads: CASSVGGISTDTQYF. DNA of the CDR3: TGTGCCAGCAGCGTAGGAGGGATAAGCACAGATACGCAGTATTTT.

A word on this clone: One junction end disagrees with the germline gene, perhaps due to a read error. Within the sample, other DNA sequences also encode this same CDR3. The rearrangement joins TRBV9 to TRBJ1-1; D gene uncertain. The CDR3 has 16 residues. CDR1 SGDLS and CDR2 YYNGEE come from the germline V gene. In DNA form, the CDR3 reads TGTGCTAGCAGCGTAGCCCCGGGTAATACGAACACTGAAGCTTTCTTT. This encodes CASSVAPGNTNTEAFF. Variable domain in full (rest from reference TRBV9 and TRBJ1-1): DSGVTQTPKHLITATGQRVTLRCSPRSGDLSVYWYQQSLDQGLQFLIQYYNGEERAKGNILERFSAQQFPDLHSELNLSSLELGDSALYFCASSVAPGNTNTEAFFGQGTRLTVV.

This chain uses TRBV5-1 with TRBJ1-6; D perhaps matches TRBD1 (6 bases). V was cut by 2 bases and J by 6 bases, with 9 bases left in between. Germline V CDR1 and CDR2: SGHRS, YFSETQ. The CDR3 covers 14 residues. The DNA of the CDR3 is TGCGCCAGCAGCTTTGGGACACGTAATTCACCCCTCCACTTT. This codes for CASSFGTRNSPLHF.

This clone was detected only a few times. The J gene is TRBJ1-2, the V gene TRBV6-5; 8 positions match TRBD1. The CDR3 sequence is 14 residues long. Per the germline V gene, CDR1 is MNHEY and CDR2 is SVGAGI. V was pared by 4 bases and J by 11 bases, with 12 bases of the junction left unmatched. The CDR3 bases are TGTGCCAGCAGTTTTGGGCAGGGGGCTATCGGGTACACCTTC. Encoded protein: CASSFGQGAIGYTF.

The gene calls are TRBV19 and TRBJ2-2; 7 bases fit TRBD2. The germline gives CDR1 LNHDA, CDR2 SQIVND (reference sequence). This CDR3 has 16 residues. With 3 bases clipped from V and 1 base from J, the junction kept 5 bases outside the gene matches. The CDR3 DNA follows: TGTGCCAGTAGTATGTATGGCGGGGGGAACACCGGGGAGCTGTTTTTT. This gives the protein CASSMYGGGNTGELFF.

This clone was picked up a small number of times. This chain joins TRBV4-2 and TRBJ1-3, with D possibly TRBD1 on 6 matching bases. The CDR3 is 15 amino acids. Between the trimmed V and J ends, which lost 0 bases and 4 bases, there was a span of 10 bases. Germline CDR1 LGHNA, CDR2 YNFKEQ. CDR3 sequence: CASSQDPQGGNTIYF. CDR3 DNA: TGTGCCAGCAGCCAAGACCCTCAGGGGGGAAACACCATATATTTT.

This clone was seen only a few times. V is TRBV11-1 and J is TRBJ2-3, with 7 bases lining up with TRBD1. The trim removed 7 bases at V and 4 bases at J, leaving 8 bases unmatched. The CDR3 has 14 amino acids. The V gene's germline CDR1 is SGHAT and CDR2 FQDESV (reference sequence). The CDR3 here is CASTLTGSADTQYF. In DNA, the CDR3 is TGTGCCAGCACCCTGACAGGGAGCGCAGATACGCAGTATTTT.

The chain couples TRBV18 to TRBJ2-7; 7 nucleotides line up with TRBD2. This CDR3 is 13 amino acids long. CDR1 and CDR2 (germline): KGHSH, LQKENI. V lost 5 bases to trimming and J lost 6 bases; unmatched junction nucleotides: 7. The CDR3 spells CASSELLASEQYF. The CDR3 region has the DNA TGTGCCAGCTCAGAGTTACTAGCGAGCGAGCAGTACTTC.

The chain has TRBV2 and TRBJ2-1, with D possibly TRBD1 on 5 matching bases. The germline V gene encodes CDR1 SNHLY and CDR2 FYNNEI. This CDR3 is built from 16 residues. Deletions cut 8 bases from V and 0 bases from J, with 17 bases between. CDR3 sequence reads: CASGSRAFSSYNEQFF. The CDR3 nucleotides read TGTGCCAGCGGGTCCAGGGCCTTCAGCTCCTACAATGAGCAGTTCTTC.

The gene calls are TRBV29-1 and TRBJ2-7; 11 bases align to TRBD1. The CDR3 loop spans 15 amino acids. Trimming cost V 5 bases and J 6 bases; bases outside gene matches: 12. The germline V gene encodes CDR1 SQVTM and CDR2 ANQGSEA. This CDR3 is CSVRMAGTGGGEQYF. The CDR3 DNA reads TGCAGCGTTCGGATGGCGGGGACAGGGGGGGGCGAGCAGTACTTC.

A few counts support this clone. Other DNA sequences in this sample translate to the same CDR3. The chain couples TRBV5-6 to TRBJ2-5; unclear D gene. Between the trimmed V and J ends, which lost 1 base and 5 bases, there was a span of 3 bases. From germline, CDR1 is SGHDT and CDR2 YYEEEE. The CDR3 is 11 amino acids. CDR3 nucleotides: TGTGCCAGCAGCTTGAGCGAGACCCAGTACTTC. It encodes CASSLSETQYF.

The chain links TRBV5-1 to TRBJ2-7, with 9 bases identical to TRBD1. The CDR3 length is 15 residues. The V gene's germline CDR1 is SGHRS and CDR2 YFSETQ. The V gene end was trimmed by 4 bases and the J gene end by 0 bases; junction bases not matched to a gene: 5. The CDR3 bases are TGCGCCAGCAGCCCTACAGGGGGCATCTCCTACGAGCAGTACTTC. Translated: CASSPTGGISYEQYF.